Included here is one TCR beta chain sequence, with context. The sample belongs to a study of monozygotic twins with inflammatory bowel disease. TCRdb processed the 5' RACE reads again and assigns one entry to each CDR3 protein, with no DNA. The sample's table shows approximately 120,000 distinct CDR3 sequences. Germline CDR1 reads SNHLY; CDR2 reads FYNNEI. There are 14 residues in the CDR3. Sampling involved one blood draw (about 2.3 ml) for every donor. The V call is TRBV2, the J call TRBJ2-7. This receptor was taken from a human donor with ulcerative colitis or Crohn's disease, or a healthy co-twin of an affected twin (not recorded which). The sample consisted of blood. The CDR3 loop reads CASSEGVRYYEQYF.